These 19 T cell receptor beta chains originate from one sample sequenced in a study of T cells after posttransplantation cyclophosphamide. A marrow graft followed busulfan-fludarabine conditioning, with cyclophosphamide on days +3 and +4. Using immunoSEQ multiplex PCR, the repertoire was profiled, and TCRdb retains in-frame clones only, with some absent. The sample holds around 10,000 clones, around 81% seen once. The source was PBMCs, collected about 1,700 days after allogeneic stem cell transplant with posttransplant cyclophosphamide. These receptors were taken from a female patient between 50 and 60 years old who received an allogeneic stem cell transplant from a related donor, was CMV-positive, and had no GVHD. Some T cells may be provided by the graft donor.

This chain links TRBV7-3 with TRBJ2-2, with 14 bases lining up with TRBD2. CDR1 and CDR2 from the germline V gene are SGHTA and FQGTGA. This CDR3 region has 17 residues. J was trimmed by 5 bases and V by 5 bases; bases with no gene match: 7. The CDR3 loop reads CASSRRLAGGQTGELFF. In nucleotides, the CDR3 is TGTGCCAGCAGCCGAAGACTAGCGGGAGGGCAAACCGGGGAGCTGTTTTTT.

The chain employs TRBV7-7 and TRBJ2-5, with D perhaps matching TRBD1 (6 bases). The CDR3 loop spans 13 amino acids. Germline V CDR1 and CDR2: SSHAT, FNYEAQ (reference sequence). V was pared by 5 bases and J by 4 bases, with 11 bases between. The CDR3 loop reads CASSVDRRETQYF. The DNA of the CDR3 is TGTGCCAGCAGCGTGGACAGAAGAGAGACCCAGTACTTC.

The genes are TRBV6-5 and TRBJ2-1; 12 bases map to TRBD2. Germline V gene data show CDR1 as MNHEY and CDR2 as SVGAGI. J gave up 8 bases and V 6 bases, and 8 bases lay outside the gene matches. The CDR3 is made up of 15 amino acids. This CDR3 reads CASRPTSGRSYEQFF. DNA for the CDR3: TGTGCCAGCAGACCGACTAGCGGGAGAAGCTATGAGCAGTTCTTC.

The rearrangement uses TRBV7-2 and TRBJ2-1; D gene unclear. The CDR3 contains 16 residues. The germline CDR1 and CDR2 sequences are SGHTA and FQGNSA. Trimming stripped 4 bases from V and 3 bases from J, with 16 bases between. The CDR3 spells CASSSPGLKVYNEQFF. In DNA, the CDR3 is TGTGCCAGCAGCTCCCCGGGTTTGAAAGTCTACAATGAGCAGTTCTTC. Full variable domain (outside the CDR3, taken from reference TRBV7-2 and TRBJ2-1): GAGVSQSPSNKVTEKGKDVELRCDPISGHTALYWYRQSLGQGLEFLIYFQGNSAPDKSGLPSDRFSAERTGGSVSTLTIQRTQQEDSAVYLCASSSPGLKVYNEQFFGPGTRLTVL.

This chain links TRBV7-8 with TRBJ2-2; D call uncertain. V lost 3 bases and J lost 1, with 3 bases in between. CDR3 length: 13 residues. CDR1 is SGHVS and CDR2 is FQNEAQ in the germline V gene. The CDR3 DNA is TGTGCCAGCAGCTTCGGGAACACCGGGGAGCTGTTTTTT. Protein product: CASSFGNTGELFF.

V and J are TRBV28 and TRBJ1-3, with 7 bases lining up with TRBD1. J gave up 5 bases and V 6 bases, and 7 bases lay outside the gene matches. CDR1 is MDHEN, CDR2 SYDVKM, per germline. CDR3 size: 14 residues. The DNA for the CDR3 is TGTGCCAGCAGGCGACAGGGCGGGAGAAACACCATATATTTT. Its translation: CASRRQGGRNTIYF.

The chain combines TRBV5-1 with TRBJ2-3; 13 bases are a match to TRBD2. Germline lookup yields CDR1 SGHRS and CDR2 YFSETQ. The trim removed 4 bases at V and 2 bases at J, leaving 1 base unmatched. The CDR3 consists of 15 residues. CDR3 coding DNA: TGCGCCAGCAGCACTAGCGGGGGGGACACAGATACGCAGTATTTT. This encodes CASSTSGGDTDTQYF.

The CDR3 region is CASSLDTTGVGTQYF. CDR3 in DNA: TGTGCCAGCAGCTTAGATACTACAGGGGTGGGGACCCAGTACTTC. This chain uses TRBV11-2 with TRBJ2-5, with TRBD1 matching 7 bases. Germline values: CDR1 SGHAT, CDR2 FQNNGV. The length of the CDR3 is 15 residues. Trimming took 0 bases from V and 7 from J; bases not matched to a gene: 8.

The chain carries TRBV5-5 and TRBJ2-7; 10 positions match TRBD2. Germline values: CDR1 SGHKS, CDR2 YYEKEE (reference sequence). The V and J ends lost 0 bases and 6 bases, in that order; junction bases with no gene match: 6. CDR3 length equals 15 residues. The CDR3 DNA is TGTGCCAGCAGCTTGGGCACTAGCGGGAATTTCGAGCAGTACTTC. This sequence encodes CASSLGTSGNFEQYF.

This clone occurred a few times. The V gene is TRBV27, the J gene TRBJ1-5; 9 bases fit TRBD1. Trimming removed 8 bases from V and 12 bases from J; junction bases left unmatched: 11. The CDR3 has 13 amino acids. Germline loops: CDR1 MNHEY, CDR2 SMNVEV (reference sequence). CDR3 DNA sequence: TGTGCCAGCTCCCTGGGGAGGACAGGGGACCAGCATTTT. Translated: CASSLGRTGDQHF.

The V and J genes are TRBV5-1 and TRBJ2-1; 13 bases match TRBD2. After removal of 4 bases from V and 7 bases from J, the junction contained 11 bases not matched to a gene. Germline V gene sequence: CDR1 SGHRS, CDR2 YFSETQ. The CDR3 runs 17 residues. The CDR3: CASSRWSGTSGMNEQFF. CDR3 DNA sequence: TGCGCCAGCAGCAGGTGGTCCGGGACTAGCGGGATGAATGAGCAGTTCTTC. Combining the CDR3 with reference TRBV5-1 and TRBJ2-1 gives the whole variable domain KAGVTQTPRYLIKTRGQQVTLSCSPISGHRSVSWYQQTPGQGLQFLFEYFSETQRNKGNFPGRFSGRQFSNSRSEMNVSTLELGDSALYLCASSRWSGTSGMNEQFFGPGTRLTVL.

The chain employs TRBV9 and TRBJ2-3, with 9 bases identical to TRBD2. The CDR3 covers 15 residues. With 4 bases clipped from V and 1 base from J, the junction kept 4 bases outside the gene matches. Germline V gene sequence: CDR1 SGDLS, CDR2 YYNGEE. Here the CDR3 DNA reads TGTGCCAGCAGCCCGTGGACTAGCGGCACAGATACGCAGTATTTT. Encoded protein: CASSPWTSGTDTQYF.

In its sample, this clone was seen a few times. V is TRBV4-1 and J is TRBJ1-2; a possible D gene is TRBD1 (6 bases). Trimming shortened V by 3 bases and J by 8 bases, and 16 bases separated the two germline ends. Germline V gene data show CDR1 as MGHRA and CDR2 as YSYEKL. The CDR3 length is 14 residues. The CDR3 DNA is TGCGCCAGCAGCCAGGACCCACCAGGGGTCGGCTACACCTTC. Amino acids: CASSQDPPGVGYTF.

V usage is TRBV19 and J usage is TRBJ1-2; a possible D gene is TRBD1 (5 bases). This CDR3 comprises 12 residues. Per germline, CDR1 LNHDA and CDR2 SQIVND (reference sequence). Trimming stripped 11 bases from V and 4 bases from J, with 14 bases between. As DNA, the CDR3 is TGTGCCTCCCAGCAGGGCTCCTATGGCTACACCTTC. Translation: CASQQGSYGYTF.

This sequence joins TRBV25-1 and TRBJ2-3, with 10 bases lining up with TRBD1. Germline CDR1 reads MGHDK; CDR2 reads SYGVNS. The V gene end was trimmed by 1 base and the J gene end by 11 bases; junction bases not matched to a gene: 12. This CDR3 has 16 amino acids. The CDR3 DNA reads as TGTGCCAGCAGTGAATGGGACAGGGGTTATGTTGGAGTGCAGTATTTT. Translating gives CASSEWDRGYVGVQYF.

V gene TRBV6-6 combines with J gene TRBJ2-4; D gene uncertain. Trimming took off 4 bases at V and 9 bases at J, with 19 bases between the two ends. The CDR3 sequence is 15 residues long. CDR1 MNHNY and CDR2 SVGAGI come from the germline V gene (reference sequence). The CDR3 reads CASSSPMGPRSIQYF. The CDR3 DNA follows: TGTGCCAGCAGTTCACCCATGGGCCCGAGAAGCATTCAGTACTTC.

This clone came up once. J is TRBJ1-1 and V is TRBV7-2; the D gene is possibly TRBD1 (6 bases). CDR3 length: 14 amino acids. The V end lost 1 base, the J end lost 5 bases, and 11 bases lay between the germline ends. Germline assignment: CDR1 SGHTA and CDR2 FQGNSA. CDR3 in DNA: TGTGCCAGCAGCTTAGTTCAGGGGATGACTGAAGCTTTCTTT. Encoded protein: CASSLVQGMTEAFF.

This rearrangement joins TRBV2 to TRBJ1-5; D gene unclear. Germline lookup yields CDR1 SNHLY and CDR2 FYNNEI. CDR3 size: 14 residues. The ends were cut back, 3 bases at V and 7 bases at J, with 13 bases in the middle. CDR3 sequence reads: CASSDEGGGQPQHF. For the CDR3, the DNA is TGTGCCAGCAGTGACGAAGGTGGAGGCCAGCCCCAGCATTTT.

The sample holds a few counts of this clone. The chain couples TRBV7-3 to TRBJ2-7, with 7 bases lining up with TRBD1. Germline V gene lookup returns CDR1 SGHTA and CDR2 FQGTGA. J lost 5 bases, V lost 1 base, and 11 bases had no gene match. CDR3 size: 16 residues. DNA of the CDR3: TGTGCCAGCAGCTTAAAATTAGGGGGCAGGAGCCACGAGCAGTACTTC. Translating gives CASSLKLGGRSHEQYF.